The sample holds one count of the clone carrying this T cell receptor beta chain. The sample originates from a study of blood T cell repertoires in COVID-19. About the study: PBMCs, B-cell-depleted T cells, or T cells provided the cDNA or gDNA that made up the material.

The CDR3 totals 14 residues. Trimming took off 2 bases at V and 4 bases at J, with 12 bases between the two ends. Germline CDR1 SGDLS, CDR2 YYNGEE. Repertoires were generated with immunoSEQ multiplex PCR, while TCRdb's copy carries only in-frame clones and drops some. The data hold 100,000 or so clones, with around 85% observed a single time. The gene calls are TRBV9 and TRBJ1-2; a possible D gene is TRBD1 (5 bases). Material for sequencing was peripheral blood. This TCR derives from a woman aged 60-75 years with acute or convalescent COVID-19. CDR3: CASSVPGGSYGYTF. CDR3 nucleotides: TGTGCCAGCAGCGTCCCCGGGGGGAGCTATGGCTACACCTTC. Full variable domain (rest looked up from reference TRBV9 and TRBJ1-2): DSGVTQTPKHLITATGQRVTLRCSPRSGDLSVYWYQQSLDQGLQFLIQYYNGEERAKGNILERFSAQQFPDLHSELNLSSLELGDSALYFCASSVPGGSYGYTFGSGTRLTVV.